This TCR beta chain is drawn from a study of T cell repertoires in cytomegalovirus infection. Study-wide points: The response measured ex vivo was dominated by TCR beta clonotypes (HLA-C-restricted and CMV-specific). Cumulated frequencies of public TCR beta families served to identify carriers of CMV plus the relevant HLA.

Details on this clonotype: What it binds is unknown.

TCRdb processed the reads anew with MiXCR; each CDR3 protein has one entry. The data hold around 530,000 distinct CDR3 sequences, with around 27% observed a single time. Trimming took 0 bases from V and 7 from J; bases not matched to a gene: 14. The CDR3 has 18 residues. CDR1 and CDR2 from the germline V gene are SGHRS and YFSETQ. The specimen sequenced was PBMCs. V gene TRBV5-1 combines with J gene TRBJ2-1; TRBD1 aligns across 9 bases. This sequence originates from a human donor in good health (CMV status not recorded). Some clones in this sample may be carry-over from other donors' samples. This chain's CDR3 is CASSLAGQGFGAMNEQFF. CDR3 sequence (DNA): TGCGCCAGCAGCTTGGCGGGACAGGGATTTGGGGCGATGAATGAGCAGTTCTTC. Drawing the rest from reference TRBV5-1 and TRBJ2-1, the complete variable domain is KAGVTQTPRYLIKTRGQQVTLSCSPISGHRSVSWYQQTPGQGLQFLFEYFSETQRNKGNFPGRFSGRQFSNSRSEMNVSTLELGDSALYLCASSLAGQGFGAMNEQFFGPGTRLTVL.